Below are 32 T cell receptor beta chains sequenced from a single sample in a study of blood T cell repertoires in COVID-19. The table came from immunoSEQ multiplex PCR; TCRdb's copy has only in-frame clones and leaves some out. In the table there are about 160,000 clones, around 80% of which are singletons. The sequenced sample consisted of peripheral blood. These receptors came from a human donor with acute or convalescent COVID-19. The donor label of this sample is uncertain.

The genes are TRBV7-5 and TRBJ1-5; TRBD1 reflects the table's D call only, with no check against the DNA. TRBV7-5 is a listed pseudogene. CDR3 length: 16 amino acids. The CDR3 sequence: CVRSLAGAVSNQPQHF. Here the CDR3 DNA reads TGTGTCAGAAGCTTAGCGGGGGCGGTGAGCAATCAGCCCCAGCATTTT.

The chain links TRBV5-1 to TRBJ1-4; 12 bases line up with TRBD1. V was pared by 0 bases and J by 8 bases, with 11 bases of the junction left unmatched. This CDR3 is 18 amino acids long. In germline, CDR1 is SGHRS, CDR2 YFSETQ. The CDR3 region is CASSLDPGQGAIKEKLFF. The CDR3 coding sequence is TGCGCCAGCAGCTTGGACCCGGGACAGGGGGCGATTAAGGAAAAACTGTTTTTT.

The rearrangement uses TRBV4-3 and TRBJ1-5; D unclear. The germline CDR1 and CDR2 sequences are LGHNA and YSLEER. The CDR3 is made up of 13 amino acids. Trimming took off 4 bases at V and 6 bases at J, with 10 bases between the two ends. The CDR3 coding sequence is TGCGCCAGCAGCCCGGTGGTTGGTCAGCCCCAGCATTTT. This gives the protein CASSPVVGQPQHF.

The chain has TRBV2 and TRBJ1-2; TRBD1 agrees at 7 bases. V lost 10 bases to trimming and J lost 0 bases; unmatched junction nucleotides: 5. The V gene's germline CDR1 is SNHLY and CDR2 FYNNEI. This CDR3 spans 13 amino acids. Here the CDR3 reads CANRRGTNYGYTF. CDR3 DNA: TGTGCCAACCGCAGGGGGACTAACTATGGCTACACCTTC. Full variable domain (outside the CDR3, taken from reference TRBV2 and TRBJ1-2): EPEVTQTPSHQVTQMGQEVILRCVPISNHLYFYWYRQILGQKVEFLVSFYNNEISEKSEIFDDQFSVERPDGSNFTLKIRSTKLEDSAMYFCANRRGTNYGYTFGSGTRLTVV.

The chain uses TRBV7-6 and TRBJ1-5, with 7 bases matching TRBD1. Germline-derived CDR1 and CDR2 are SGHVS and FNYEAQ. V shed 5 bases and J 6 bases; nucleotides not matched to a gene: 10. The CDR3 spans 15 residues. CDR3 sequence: CASSPKTGYGQPQHF. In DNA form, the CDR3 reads TGTGCCAGCAGCCCCAAGACAGGGTATGGTCAGCCCCAGCATTTT.

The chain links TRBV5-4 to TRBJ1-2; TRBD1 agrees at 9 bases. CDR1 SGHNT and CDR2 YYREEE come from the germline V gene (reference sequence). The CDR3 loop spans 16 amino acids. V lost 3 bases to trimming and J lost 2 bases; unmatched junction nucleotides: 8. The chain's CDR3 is CASSSSLTGGNYGYTF. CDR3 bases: TGTGCCAGCAGCTCCTCCTTGACAGGGGGGAACTATGGCTACACCTTC.

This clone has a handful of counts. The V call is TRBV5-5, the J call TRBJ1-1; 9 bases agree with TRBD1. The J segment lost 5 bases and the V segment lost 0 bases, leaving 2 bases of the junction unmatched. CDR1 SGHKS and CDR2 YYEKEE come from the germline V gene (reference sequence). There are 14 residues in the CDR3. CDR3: CASSLGGTGTEAFF. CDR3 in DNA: TGTGCCAGCAGCTTGGGTGGGACAGGGACTGAAGCTTTCTTT.

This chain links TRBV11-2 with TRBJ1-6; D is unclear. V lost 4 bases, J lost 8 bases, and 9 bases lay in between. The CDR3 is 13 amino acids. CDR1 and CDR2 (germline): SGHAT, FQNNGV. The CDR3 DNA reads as TGTGCCAGCAGCTCCATACAACATTCACCCCTCCACTTT. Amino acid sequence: CASSSIQHSPLHF. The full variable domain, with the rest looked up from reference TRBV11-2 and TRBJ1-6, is EAGVAQSPRYKIIEKRQSVAFWCNPISGHATLYWYQQILGQGPKLLIQFQNNGVVDDSQLPKDRFSAERLKGVDSTLKIQPAKLEDSAVYLCASSSIQHSPLHFGNGTRLTVT.

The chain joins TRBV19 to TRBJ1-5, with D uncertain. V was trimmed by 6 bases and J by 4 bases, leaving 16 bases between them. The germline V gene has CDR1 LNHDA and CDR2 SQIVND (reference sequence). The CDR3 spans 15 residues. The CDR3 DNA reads TGTGCCAGTAGGAAAGCACGACTAGAGAATCAGCCCCAGCATTTT. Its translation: CASRKARLENQPQHF.

The CDR3 DNA sequence: TGTGCCAGCAGTTACGGACAGCGAGGGAATCAGCCCCAGCATTTT. This translates into CASSYGQRGNQPQHF. The chain links TRBV6-5 to TRBJ1-5; a weak D match, TRBD1 (6 bases). CDR1 is MNHEY and CDR2 is SVGAGI in the germline V gene. Trimming stripped 2 bases from V and 4 bases from J, with 12 bases between. CDR3 length equals 15 residues.

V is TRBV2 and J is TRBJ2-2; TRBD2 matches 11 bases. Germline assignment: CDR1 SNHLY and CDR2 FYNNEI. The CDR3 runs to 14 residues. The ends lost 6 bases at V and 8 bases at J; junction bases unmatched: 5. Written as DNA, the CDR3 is TGTGCCAGCAGGGTAGCGGGGGGGCCTGGGGAGCTGTTTTTT. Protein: CASRVAGGPGELFF.

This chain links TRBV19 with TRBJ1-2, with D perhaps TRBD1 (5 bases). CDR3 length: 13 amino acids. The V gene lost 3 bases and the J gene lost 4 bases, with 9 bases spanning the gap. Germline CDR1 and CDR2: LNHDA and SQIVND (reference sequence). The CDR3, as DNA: TGTGCCAGTAGTATGGGGCGCGGCTATGGCTACACCTTC. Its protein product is CASSMGRGYGYTF. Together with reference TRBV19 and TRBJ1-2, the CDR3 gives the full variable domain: DGGITQSPKYLFRKEGQNVTLSCEQNLNHDAMYWYRQDPGQGLRLIYYSQIVNDFQKGDIAEGYSVSREKKESFPLTVTSAQKNPTAFYLCASSMGRGYGYTFGSGTRLTVV.

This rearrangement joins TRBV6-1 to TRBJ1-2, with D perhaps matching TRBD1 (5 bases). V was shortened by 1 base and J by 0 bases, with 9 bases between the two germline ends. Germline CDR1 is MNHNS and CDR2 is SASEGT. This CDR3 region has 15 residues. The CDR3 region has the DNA TGTGCCAGCAGTGAAGGGGGGGGAGCTAACTATGGCTACACCTTC. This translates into CASSEGGGANYGYTF.

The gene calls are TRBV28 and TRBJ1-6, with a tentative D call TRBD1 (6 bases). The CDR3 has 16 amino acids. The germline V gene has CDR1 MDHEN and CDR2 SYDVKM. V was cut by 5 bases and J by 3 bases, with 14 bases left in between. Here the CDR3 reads CASSPGDTYYNSPLHF. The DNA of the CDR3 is TGTGCCAGCAGTCCCGGGGACACTTACTATAATTCACCCCTCCACTTT. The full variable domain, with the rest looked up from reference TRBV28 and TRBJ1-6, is DVKVTQSSRYLVKRTGEKVFLECVQDMDHENMFWYRQDPGLGLRLIYFSYDVKMKEKGDIPEGYSVSREKKERFSLILESASTNQTSMYLCASSPGDTYYNSPLHFGNGTRLTVT.

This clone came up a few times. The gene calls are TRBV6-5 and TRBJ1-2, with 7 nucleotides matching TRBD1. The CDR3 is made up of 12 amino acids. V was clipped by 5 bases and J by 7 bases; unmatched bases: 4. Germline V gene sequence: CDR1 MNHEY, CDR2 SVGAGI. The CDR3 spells CASSPTGAGYTF. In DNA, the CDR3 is TGTGCCAGCAGTCCCACAGGGGCTGGCTACACCTTC.

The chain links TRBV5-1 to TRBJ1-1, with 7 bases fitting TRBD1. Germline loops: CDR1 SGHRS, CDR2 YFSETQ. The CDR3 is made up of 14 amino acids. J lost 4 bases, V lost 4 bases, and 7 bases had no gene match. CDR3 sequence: CASSITGVGTEAFF. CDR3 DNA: TGCGCCAGCAGCATTACAGGGGTTGGCACTGAAGCTTTCTTT.

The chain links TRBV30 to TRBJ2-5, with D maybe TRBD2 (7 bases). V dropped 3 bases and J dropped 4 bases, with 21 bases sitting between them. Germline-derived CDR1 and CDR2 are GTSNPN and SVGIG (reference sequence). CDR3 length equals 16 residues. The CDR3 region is CAWSTHPQGGLETQYF. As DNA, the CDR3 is TGTGCCTGGAGCACACACCCACAGGGAGGGCTAGAGACCCAGTACTTC.

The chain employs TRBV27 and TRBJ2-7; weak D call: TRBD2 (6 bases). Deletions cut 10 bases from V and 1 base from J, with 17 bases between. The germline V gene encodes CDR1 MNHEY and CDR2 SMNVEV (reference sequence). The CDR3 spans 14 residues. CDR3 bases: TGTGCCACCGGGAGAGGTACTGGGTCCTACGAGCAGTACTTC. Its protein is CATGRGTGSYEQYF.

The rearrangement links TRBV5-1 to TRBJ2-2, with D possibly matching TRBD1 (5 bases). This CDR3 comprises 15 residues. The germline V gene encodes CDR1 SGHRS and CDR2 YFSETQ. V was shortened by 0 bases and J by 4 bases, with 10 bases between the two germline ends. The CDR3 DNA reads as TGCGCCAGCAGCTTGGGTGACAGAACCACCGGGGAGCTGTTTTTT. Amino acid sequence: CASSLGDRTTGELFF.

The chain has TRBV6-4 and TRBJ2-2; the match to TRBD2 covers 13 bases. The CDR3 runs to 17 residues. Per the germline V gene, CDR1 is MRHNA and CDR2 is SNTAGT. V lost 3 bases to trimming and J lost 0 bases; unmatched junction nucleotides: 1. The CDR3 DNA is TGTGCCAGCAGTGAAGGGACTAGCGGGACGAACACCGGGGAGCTGTTTTTT. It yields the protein CASSEGTSGTNTGELFF.

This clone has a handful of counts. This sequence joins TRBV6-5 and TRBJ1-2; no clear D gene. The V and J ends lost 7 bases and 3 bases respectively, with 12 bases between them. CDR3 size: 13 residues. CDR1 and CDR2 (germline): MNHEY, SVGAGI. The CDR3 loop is CASTPGIDYGYTF. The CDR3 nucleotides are TGTGCCAGCACCCCGGGGATAGACTATGGCTACACCTTC.

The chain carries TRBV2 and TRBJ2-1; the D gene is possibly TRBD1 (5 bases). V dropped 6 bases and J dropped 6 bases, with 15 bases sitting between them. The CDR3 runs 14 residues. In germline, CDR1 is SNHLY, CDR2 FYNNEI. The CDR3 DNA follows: TGTGCCAGCAGGGCGGACACGGCCGTCAATGAGCAGTTCTTC. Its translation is CASRADTAVNEQFF.

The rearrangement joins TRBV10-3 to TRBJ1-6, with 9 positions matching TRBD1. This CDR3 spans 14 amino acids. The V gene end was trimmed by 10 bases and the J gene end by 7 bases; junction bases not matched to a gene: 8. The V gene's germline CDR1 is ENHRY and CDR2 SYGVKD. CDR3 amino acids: CATNPGQGNSPLHF. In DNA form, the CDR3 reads TGTGCCACCAACCCGGGACAGGGAAATTCACCCCTCCACTTT.

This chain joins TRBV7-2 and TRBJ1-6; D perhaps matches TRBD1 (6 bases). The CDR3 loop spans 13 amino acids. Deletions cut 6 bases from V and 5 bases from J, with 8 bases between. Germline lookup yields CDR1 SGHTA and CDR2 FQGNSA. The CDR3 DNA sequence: TGTGCCAGCAGGAACAGGGATAATTCACCCCTCCACTTT. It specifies CASRNRDNSPLHF.

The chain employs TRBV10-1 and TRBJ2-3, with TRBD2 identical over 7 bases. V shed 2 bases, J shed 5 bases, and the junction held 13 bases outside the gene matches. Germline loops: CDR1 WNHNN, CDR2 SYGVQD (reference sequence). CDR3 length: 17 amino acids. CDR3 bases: TGCGCCAGCAGTGAGATGGGCCGGGCGGGGGTTGGAGATACGCAGTATTTT. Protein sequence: CASSEMGRAGVGDTQYF.

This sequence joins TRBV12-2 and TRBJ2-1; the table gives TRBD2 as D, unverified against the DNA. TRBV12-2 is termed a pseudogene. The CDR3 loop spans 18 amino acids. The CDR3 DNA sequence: TGTGCAAGTCGTCCCTCTAGCCTCGAGACCCCAAGAATGAGTGGGCAGTTCTTC. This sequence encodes CASRPSSLETPRMSGQFF.

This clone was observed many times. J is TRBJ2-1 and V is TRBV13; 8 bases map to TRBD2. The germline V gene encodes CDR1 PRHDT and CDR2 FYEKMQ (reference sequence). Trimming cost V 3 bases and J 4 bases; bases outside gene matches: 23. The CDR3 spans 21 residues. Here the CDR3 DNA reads TGTGCCAGCAGCTTCCGACAGCGGGGGCCGAATTATTGGGTTGGTTACAATGAGCAGTTCTTC. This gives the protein CASSFRQRGPNYWVGYNEQFF.

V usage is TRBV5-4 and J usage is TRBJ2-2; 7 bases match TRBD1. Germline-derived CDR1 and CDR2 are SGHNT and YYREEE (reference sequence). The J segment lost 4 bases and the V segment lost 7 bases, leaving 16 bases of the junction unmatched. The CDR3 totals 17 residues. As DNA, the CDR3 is TGTGCCAGCGGAAACCCGGCACGACAGGGCGGCACCGGGGAGCTGTTTTTT. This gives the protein CASGNPARQGGTGELFF.

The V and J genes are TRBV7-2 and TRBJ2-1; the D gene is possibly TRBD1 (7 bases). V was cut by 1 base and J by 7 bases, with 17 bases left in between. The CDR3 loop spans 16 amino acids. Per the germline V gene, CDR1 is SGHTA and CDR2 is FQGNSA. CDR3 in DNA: TGTGCCAGCAGCTTAGAGGTATCGGCAGGGGGGAATGAGCAGTTCTTC. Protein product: CASSLEVSAGGNEQFF.

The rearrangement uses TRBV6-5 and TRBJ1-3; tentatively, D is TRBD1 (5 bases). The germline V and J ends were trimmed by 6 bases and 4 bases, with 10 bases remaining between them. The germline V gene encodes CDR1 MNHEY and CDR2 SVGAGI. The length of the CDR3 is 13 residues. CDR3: CASRRGPGNTIYF. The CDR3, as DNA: TGTGCCAGCAGAAGGGGTCCCGGAAACACCATATATTTT.

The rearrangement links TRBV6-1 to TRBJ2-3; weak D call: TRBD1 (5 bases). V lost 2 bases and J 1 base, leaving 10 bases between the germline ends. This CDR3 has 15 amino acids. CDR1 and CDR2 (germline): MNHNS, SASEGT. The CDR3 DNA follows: TGTGCCAGCAGTGAAATGGGCAGGGGCACAGATACGCAGTATTTT. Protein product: CASSEMGRGTDTQYF.

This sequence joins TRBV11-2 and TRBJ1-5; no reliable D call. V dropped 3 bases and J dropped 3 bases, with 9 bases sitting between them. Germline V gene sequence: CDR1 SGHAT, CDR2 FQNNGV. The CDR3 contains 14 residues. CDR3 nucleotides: TGTGCCAGCAGCTTTATAGCTTACAATCAGCCCCAGCATTTT. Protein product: CASSFIAYNQPQHF.